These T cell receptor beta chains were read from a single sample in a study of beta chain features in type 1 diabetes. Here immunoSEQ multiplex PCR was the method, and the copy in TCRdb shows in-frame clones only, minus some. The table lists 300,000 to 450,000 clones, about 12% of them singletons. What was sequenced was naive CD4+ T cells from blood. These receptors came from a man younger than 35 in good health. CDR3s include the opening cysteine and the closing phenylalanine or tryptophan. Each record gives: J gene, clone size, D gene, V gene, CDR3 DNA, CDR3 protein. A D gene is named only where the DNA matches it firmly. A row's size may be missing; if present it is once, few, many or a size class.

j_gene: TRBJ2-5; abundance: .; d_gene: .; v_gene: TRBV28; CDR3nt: TGTGCCAGCACCACGGGGGTCCAAGAGACCCAGTACTTC; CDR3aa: CASTTGVQETQYF
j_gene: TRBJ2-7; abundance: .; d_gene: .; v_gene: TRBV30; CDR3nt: TGTGCCTGGAGTCCTACACTGGGGGGCGAGCAGTACTTC; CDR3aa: CAWSPTLGGEQYF
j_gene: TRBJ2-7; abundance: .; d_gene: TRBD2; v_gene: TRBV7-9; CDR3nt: TGTGCCAGCAGCTATAGCGGGAGGGTGAATTACGAGCAGTACTTC; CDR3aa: CASSYSGRVNYEQYF
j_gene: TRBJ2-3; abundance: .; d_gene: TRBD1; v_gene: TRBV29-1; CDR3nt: TGCAGCGCGGTGACAGGGGGCGTAGGCACAGATACGCAGTATTTT; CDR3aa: CSAVTGGVGTDTQYF
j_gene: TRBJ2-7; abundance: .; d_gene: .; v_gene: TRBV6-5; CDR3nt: TGTGCCAGCAGTTACTTTACAGGGTTTGAGCAGTACTTC; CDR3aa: CASSYFTGFEQYF
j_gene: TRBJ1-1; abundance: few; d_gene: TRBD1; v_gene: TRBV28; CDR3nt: TGTGCCGCGACCTCCGGGACAGGGAACACTGAAGCTTTCTTT; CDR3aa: CAATSGTGNTEAFF
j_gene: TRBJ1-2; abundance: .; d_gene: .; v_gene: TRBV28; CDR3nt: TGTGCCAGCAGTTTGTATGGTACCGGCTATGGCTACACCTTC; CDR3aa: CASSLYGTGYGYTF
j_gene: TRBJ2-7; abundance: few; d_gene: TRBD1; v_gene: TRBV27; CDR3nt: TGTGCCAGCAGTTTATTGGGGACAGTTCAATCCTACGAGCAGTACTTC; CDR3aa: CASSLLGTVQSYEQYF
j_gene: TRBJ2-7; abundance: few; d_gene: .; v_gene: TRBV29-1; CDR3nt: TGCAGCGTTGAAGAGTCGGCAGGCTCCTACGAGCAGTACTTC; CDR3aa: CSVEESAGSYEQYF
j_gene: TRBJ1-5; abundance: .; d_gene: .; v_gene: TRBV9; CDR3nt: TGTGCCAGCCCGATTACCGACAGGAGATATAGCAATCAGCCCCAGCATTTT; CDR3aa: CASPITDRRYSNQPQHF
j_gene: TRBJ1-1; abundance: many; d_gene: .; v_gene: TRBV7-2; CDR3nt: TGTGCCAGCAGCTTAGGGAGGAACACTGAAGCTTTCTTT; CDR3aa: CASSLGRNTEAFF
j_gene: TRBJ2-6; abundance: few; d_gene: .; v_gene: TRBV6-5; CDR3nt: TGTGCCAGCAGGCAACACCTCTCTGGGGCCAACGTCCTGACTTTC; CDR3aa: CASRQHLSGANVLTF
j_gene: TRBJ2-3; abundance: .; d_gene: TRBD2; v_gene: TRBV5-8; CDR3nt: TGTGCCAGCAGCTTAGGACTAGACTTTGCAGATACGCAGTATTTT; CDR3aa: CASSLGLDFADTQYF
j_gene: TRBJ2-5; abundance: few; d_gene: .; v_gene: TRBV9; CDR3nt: TGTGCCAGCAGCGTAGGATGGAGGGCGCCCCAAGAGACCCAGTACTTC; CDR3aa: CASSVGWRAPQETQYF
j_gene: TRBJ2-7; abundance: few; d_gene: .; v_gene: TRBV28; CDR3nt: TGTGCCAGCAGCCTAAGCGGTACCGGGGAGCAGTACTTC; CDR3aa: CASSLSGTGEQYF
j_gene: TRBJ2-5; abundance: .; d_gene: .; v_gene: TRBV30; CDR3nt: TGTGCCTGGAGTGTTAGGGAGCCCGGGACCCAGTACTTC; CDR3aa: CAWSVREPGTQYF
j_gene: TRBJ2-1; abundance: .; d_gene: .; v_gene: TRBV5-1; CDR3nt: TGCGCCAGCAGTCCACAGCTCAATGAGCAGTTCTTC; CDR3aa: CASSPQLNEQFF
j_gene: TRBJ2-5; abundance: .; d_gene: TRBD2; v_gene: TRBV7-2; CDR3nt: TGTGCCAGCAGCTCGGGACTACGAGAGACCCAGTACTTC; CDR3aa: CASSSGLRETQYF
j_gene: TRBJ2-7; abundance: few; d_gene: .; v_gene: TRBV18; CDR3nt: TGTGCCAGCAAGGACATTACAGGCTCCTACGAGCAGTACTTC; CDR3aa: CASKDITGSYEQYF
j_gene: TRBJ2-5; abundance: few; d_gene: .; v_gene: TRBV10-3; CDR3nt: TGTGCCATCAAGGGGATACGAGAGACCCAGTACTTC; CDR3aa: CAIKGIRETQYF
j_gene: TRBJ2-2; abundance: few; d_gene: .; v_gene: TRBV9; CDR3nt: TGTGCCAGCAGCGTAGGGTCCCCTAGGAGTACCGGGGAGCTGTTTTTT; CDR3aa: CASSVGSPRSTGELFF
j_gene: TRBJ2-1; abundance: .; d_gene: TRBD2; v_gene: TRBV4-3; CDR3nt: TGCGCCAGCAGCCAAGGGCCACTAGCGGGAGCTTACAATGAGCAGTTCTTC; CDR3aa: CASSQGPLAGAYNEQFF
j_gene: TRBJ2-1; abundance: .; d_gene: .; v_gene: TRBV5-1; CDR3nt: TGCGCCAGCAGCTTGGCCAGTCTGGCACAGGGTAGGAACAATGAGCAGTTCTTC; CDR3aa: CASSLASLAQGRNNEQFF
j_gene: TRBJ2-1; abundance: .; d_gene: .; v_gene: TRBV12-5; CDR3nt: TGTGCTAGTTCAGGACTAAACTACAATGAGCAGTTCTTC; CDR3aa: CASSGLNYNEQFF
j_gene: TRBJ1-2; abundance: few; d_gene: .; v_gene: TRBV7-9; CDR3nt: TGTGCCAGCAGCTTACAGGGTTTTCACTATGGCTACACCTTC; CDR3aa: CASSLQGFHYGYTF
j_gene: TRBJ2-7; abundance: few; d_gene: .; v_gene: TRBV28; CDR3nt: TGTGCCATCTTCAACAACGGGACAATTTCTCCCTACGAGCAGTACTTC; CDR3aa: CAIFNNGTISPYEQYF
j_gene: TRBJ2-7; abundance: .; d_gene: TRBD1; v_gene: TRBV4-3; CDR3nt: TGCGCCAGCAGCCAACTGAAGACAGGGGCTTATAGCTCCTACGAGCAGTACTTC; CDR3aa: CASSQLKTGAYSSYEQYF
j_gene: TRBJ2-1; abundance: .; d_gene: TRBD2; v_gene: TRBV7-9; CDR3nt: TGTGCCAGCAGCTTAGCGCTGACTAGCTCGGAGCAGTTCTTC; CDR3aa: CASSLALTSSEQFF
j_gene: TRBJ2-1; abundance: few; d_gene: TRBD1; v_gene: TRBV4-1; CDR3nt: TGCGCCAGCAGCCAAGATGCGGTAAACAGGGGAGTAAGTATAGAGCAGTTCTTC; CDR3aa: CASSQDAVNRGVSIEQFF
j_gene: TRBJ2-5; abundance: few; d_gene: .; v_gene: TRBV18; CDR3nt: TGTGCCAGCTCACCGCTCCATTCGGGGGTCGAGACCCAGTACTTC; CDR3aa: CASSPLHSGVETQYF
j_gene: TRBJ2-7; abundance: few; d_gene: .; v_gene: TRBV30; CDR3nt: TGTGCCTGGAGTGCACCGGGGATCCACGAGCAGTACTTC; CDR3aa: CAWSAPGIHEQYF
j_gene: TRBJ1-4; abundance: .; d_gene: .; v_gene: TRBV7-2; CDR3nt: TGTGCCAGCAGCGCGGAAGACAGGGAAAAACTGTTTTTT; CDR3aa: CASSAEDREKLFF
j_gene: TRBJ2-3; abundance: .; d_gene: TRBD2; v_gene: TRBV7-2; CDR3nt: TGTGCCAGCAGCGCCCTAGCGGGAATTGGAGATACGCAGTATTTT; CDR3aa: CASSALAGIGDTQYF
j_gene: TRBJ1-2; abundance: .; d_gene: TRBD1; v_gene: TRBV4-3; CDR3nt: TGCGCCAGCAGCCGAACCAGGGGGGTCTCATGGTTCTCGGGCGGCTACACCTTC; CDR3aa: CASSRTRGVSWFSGGYTF
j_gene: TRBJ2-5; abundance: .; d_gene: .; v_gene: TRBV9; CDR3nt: TGTGCCAGCAGCATCGGAGAGACCCAGTACTTC; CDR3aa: CASSIGETQYF
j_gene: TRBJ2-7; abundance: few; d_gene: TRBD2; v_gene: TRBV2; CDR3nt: TGTGCCAGCAGTGGTAGCGGGTCCTACGAGCAGTACTTC; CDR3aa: CASSGSGSYEQYF
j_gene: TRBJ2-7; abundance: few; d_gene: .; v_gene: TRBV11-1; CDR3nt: TGTGCCAGCAGCTTAGGTGGCTCCTTTATCTACGAGCAGTACTTC; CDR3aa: CASSLGGSFIYEQYF
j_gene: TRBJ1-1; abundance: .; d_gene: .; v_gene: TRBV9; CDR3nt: TGTGCCAGCAGCGCACGGCAGGGGAACACTGAAGCTTTCTTT; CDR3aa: CASSARQGNTEAFF
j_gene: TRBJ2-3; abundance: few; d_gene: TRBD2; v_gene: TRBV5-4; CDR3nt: TGTGCCAGCAGCTTAAGCCAGCGGGAAGGCGAGAATACGCAGTATTTT; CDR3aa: CASSLSQREGENTQYF
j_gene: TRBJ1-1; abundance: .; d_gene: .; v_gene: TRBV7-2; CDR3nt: TGTGCCAGCAGCTATGTACAGGCCACTGAAGCTTTCTTT; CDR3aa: CASSYVQATEAFF
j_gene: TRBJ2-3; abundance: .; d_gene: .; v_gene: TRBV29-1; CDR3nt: TGCAGCGGACGACAAGCCACAGATACGCAGTATTTT; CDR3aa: CSGRQATDTQYF
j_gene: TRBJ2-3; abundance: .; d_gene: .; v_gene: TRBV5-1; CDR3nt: TGCGCCAGCAGCGGCGGGGCCACAGATACGCAGTATTTT; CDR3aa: CASSGGATDTQYF
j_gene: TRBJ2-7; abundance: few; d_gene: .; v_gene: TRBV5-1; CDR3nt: TGCGCCAGCAGCTTGGACAGGGCTTACGAGCAGTACTTC; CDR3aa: CASSLDRAYEQYF
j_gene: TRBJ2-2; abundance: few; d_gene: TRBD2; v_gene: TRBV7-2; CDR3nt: TGTGCCAGCAGCTTAGCGGCGGGGGGGATCACCGGGGAGCTGTTTTTT; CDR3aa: CASSLAAGGITGELFF